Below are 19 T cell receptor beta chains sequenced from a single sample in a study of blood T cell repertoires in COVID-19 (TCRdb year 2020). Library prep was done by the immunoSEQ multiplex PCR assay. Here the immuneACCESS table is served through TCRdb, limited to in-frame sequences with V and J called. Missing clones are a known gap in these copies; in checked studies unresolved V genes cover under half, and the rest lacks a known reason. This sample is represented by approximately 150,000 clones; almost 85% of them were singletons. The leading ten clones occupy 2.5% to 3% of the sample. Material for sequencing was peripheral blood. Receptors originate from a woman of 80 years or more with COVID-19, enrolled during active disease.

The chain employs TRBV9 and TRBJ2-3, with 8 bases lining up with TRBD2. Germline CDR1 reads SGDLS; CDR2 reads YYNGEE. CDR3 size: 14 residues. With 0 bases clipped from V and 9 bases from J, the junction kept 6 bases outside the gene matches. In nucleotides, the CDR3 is TGTGCCAGCAGCGTAGGTTCTCCTAGCGGGACGCAGTATTTT. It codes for CASSVGSPSGTQYF.

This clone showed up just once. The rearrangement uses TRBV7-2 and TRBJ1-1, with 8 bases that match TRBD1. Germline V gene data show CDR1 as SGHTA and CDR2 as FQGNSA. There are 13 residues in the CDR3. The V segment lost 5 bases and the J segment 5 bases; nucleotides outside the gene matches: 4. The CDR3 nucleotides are TGTGCCAGCAGCACGAGACAGGGGACTGAAGCTTTCTTT. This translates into CASSTRQGTEAFF. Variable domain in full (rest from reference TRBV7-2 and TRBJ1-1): GAGVSQSPSNKVTEKGKDVELRCDPISGHTALYWYRQSLGQGLEFLIYFQGNSAPDKSGLPSDRFSAERTGGSVSTLTIQRTQQEDSAVYLCASSTRQGTEAFFGQGTRLTVV.

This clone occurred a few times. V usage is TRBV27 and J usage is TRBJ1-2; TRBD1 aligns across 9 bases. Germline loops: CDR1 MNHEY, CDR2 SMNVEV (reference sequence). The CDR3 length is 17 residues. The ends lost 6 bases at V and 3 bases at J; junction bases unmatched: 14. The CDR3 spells CASSRFGGQGFDYGYTF. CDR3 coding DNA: TGTGCCAGCAGCCGATTTGGGGGACAGGGATTTGACTATGGCTACACCTTC.

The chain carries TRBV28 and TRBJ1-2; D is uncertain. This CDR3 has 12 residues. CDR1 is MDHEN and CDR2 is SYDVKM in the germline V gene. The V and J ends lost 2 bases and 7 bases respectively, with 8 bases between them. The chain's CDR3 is CASSLPGSGYTF. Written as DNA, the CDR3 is TGTGCCAGCAGTTTACCGGGTTCTGGCTACACCTTC.

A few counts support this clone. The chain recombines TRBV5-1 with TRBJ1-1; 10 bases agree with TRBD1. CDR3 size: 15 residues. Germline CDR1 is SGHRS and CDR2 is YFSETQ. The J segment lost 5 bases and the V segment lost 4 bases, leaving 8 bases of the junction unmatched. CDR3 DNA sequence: TGCGCCAGCAGCGTAACCGGGACAGGGGCGACTGAAGCTTTCTTT. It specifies CASSVTGTGATEAFF. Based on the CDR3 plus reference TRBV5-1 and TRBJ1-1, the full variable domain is KAGVTQTPRYLIKTRGQQVTLSCSPISGHRSVSWYQQTPGQGLQFLFEYFSETQRNKGNFPGRFSGRQFSNSRSEMNVSTLELGDSALYLCASSVTGTGATEAFFGQGTRLTVV.

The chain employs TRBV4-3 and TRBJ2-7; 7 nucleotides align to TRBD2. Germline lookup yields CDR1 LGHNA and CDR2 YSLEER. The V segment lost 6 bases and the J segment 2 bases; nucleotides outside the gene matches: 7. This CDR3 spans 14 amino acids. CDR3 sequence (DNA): TGCGCCAGCAGTATATCGGGGGGTACCTACGAGCAGTACTTC. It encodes CASSISGGTYEQYF.

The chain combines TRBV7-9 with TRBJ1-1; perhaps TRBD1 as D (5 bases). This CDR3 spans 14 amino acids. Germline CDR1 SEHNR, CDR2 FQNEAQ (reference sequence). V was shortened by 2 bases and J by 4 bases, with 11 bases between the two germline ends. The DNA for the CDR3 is TGTGCCAGCAGCTTAATGGAGGGGAGCACTGAAGCTTTCTTT. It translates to CASSLMEGSTEAFF.

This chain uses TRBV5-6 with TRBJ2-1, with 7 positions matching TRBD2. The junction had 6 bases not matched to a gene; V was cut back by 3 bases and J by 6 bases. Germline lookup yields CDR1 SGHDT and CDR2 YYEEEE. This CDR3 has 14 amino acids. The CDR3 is CASSYLAASNEQFF. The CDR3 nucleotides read TGTGCCAGCAGCTACCTAGCGGCATCCAATGAGCAGTTCTTC. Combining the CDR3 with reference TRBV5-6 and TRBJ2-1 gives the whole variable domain DAGVTQSPTHLIKTRGQQVTLRCSPKSGHDTVSWYQQALGQGPQFIFQYYEEEERQRGNFPDRFSGHQFPNYSSELNVNALLLGDSALYLCASSYLAASNEQFFGPGTRLTVL.

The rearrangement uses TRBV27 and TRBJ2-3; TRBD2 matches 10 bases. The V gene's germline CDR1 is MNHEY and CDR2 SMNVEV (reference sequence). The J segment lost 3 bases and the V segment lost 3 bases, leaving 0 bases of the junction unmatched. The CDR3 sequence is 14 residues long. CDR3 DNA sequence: TGTGCCAGCAGTTTTAGCGGGGGGACAGATACGCAGTATTTT. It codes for CASSFSGGTDTQYF.

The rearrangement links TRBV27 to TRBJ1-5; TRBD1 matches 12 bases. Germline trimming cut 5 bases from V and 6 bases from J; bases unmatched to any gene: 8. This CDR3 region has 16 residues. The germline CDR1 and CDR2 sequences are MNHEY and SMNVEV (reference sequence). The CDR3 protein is CASSPRGTGGFQPQHF. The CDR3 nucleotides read TGTGCCAGCAGTCCAAGGGGGACAGGGGGCTTTCAGCCCCAGCATTTT.

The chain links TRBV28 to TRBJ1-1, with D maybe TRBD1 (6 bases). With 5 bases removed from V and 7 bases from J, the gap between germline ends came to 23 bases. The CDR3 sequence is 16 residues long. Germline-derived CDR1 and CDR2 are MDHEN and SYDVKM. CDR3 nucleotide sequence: TGTGCCAGCAGTCCCGGGGGAAGGGGGGGAACTTTTGAAGCTTTCTTT. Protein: CASSPGGRGGTFEAFF.

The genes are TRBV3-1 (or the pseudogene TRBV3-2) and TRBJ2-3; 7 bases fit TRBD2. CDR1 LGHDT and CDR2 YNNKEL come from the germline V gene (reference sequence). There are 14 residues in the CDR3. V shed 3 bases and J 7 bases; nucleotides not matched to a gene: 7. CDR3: CASSHNAGEHTQYF. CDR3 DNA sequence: TGTGCCAGCAGCCATAATGCGGGGGAGCATACGCAGTATTTT.

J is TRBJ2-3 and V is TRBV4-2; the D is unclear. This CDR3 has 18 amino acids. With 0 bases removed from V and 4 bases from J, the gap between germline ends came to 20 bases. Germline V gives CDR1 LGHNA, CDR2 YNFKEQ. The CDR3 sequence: CASSQDFVRHLTPDTQYF. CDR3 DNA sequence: TGTGCCAGCAGCCAAGATTTTGTGCGACACCTTACCCCAGATACGCAGTATTTT.

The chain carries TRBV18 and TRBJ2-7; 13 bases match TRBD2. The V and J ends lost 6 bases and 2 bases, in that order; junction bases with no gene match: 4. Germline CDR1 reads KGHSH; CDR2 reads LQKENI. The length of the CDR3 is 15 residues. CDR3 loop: CASSPGLAGTYEQYF. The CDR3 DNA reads TGTGCCAGCTCCCCGGGACTAGCGGGAACCTACGAGCAGTACTTC.

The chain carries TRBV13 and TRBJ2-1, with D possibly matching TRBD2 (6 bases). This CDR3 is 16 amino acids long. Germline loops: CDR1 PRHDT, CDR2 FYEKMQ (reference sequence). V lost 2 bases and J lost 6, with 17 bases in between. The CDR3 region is CASSLPFLGGVNEQFF. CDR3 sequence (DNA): TGTGCCAGCAGCTTACCCTTTCTGGGGGGAGTCAATGAGCAGTTCTTC.

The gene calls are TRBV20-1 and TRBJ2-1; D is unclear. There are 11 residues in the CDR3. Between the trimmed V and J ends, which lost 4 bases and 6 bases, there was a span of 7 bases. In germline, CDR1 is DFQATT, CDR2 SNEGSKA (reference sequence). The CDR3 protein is CSATGRNEQFF. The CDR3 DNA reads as TGCAGTGCTACGGGTCGCAATGAGCAGTTCTTC.

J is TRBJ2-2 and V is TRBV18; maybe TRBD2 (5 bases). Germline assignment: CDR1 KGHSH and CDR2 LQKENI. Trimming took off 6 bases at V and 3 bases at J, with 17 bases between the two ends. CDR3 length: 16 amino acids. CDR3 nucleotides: TGTGCCAGCTCCCTACGGGGAGTCCCCGACACCGGGGAGCTGTTTTTT. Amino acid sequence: CASSLRGVPDTGELFF.

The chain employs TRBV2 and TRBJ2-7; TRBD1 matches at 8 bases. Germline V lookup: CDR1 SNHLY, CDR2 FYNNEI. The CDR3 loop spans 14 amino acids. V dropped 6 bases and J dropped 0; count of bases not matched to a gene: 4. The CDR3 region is CASRRTGPSYEQYF. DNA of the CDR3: TGTGCCAGCAGGAGGACAGGGCCCTCCTACGAGCAGTACTTC.

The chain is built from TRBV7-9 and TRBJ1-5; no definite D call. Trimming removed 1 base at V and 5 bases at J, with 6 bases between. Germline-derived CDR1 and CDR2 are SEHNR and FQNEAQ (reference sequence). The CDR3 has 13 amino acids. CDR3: CASSLDLDQPQHF. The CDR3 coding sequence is TGTGCCAGCAGCTTAGATTTAGATCAGCCCCAGCATTTT. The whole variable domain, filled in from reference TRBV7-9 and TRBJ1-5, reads DTGVSQNPRHKITKRGQNVTFRCDPISEHNRLYWYRQTLGQGPEFLTYFQNEAQLEKSRLLSDRFSAERPKGSFSTLEIQRTEQGDSAMYLCASSLDLDQPQHFGDGTRLSIL.